This TCR beta chain derives from a study of technical replicates of blood from several donors. Trimming shortened V by 0 bases and J by 4 bases, and 8 bases separated the two germline ends. Per germline, CDR1 SGHRS and CDR2 YFSETQ. CDR3 length: 14 residues. Sequencing used immunoSEQ multiplex PCR; TCRdb keeps in-frame clones, though not all of them. The sample holds roughly 79,000 clones, roughly 93% seen once. The source material was T cells isolated from PBMCs. The chain carries TRBV5-1 and TRBJ1-3; D gene unclear. The sequence was obtained from a human donor in good health. The CDR3 DNA reads as TGCGCCAGCAGCTTGGACCCGGGGGGAAACACCATATATTTT. Protein product: CASSLDPGGNTIYF.